These 14 T cell receptor beta chains came from one sample sequenced in a study of blood T cell repertoires in COVID-19. TCRdb keeps only in-frame clones here, not all; method: immunoSEQ multiplex PCR. The sample has hundreds of thousands of clones; roughly 85% are singletons. Sequencing was carried out using peripheral blood. The receptor set was obtained from a woman aged 25 to 39 with active or convalescent COVID-19.

This chain connects TRBV6-4 to TRBJ2-2; D perhaps matches TRBD2 (6 bases). Germline V gene sequence: CDR1 MRHNA, CDR2 SNTAGT. This CDR3 comprises 16 residues. Trimming pared 6 bases from V and 1 base from J, leaving 15 bases between. The CDR3 reads CASSPRAGLNTGELFF. The CDR3 DNA is TGTGCCAGCAGCCCAAGAGCGGGCCTGAACACCGGGGAGCTGTTTTTT.

This chain links TRBV5-4 with TRBJ2-7; the match to TRBD1 covers 9 bases. Germline V gene lookup returns CDR1 SGHNT and CDR2 YYREEE (reference sequence). The CDR3 spans 14 residues. V was pared by 6 bases and J by 5 bases, with 9 bases of the junction left unmatched. CDR3 nucleotides: TGTGCCAGCAATCGAGGGACAGGGTTCAACGAGCAGTACTTC. Residues: CASNRGTGFNEQYF.

The rearrangement uses TRBV5-1 and TRBJ2-7; D is ambiguous. The CDR3 spans 14 residues. V lost 0 bases and J lost 2, with 9 bases in between. Germline V gene sequence: CDR1 SGHRS, CDR2 YFSETQ. CDR3 in amino acids: CASSLGATTYEQYF. Here the CDR3 DNA reads TGCGCCAGCAGCTTGGGGGCTACCACCTACGAGCAGTACTTC.

The rearrangement uses TRBV12-5 and TRBJ1-2; tentatively, D is TRBD1 (6 bases). This CDR3 is 14 amino acids long. The V gene lost 7 bases and the J gene lost 8 bases, with 20 bases spanning the gap. Germline V gene lookup returns CDR1 LGHNT and CDR2 FRNRAP. The CDR3 loop is CASAQSSRGIGYTF. CDR3 nucleotides: TGTGCTAGTGCCCAAAGCAGCAGGGGTATCGGCTACACCTTC. The variable domain in full, completed from reference TRBV12-5 and TRBJ1-2, reads DARVTQTPRHKVTEMGQEVTMRCQPILGHNTVFWYRQTMMQGLELLAYFRNRAPLDDSGMPKDRFSAEMPDATLATLKIQPSEPRDSAVYFCASAQSSRGIGYTFGSGTRLTVV.

The genes are TRBV18 and TRBJ1-3; D possibly corresponds to TRBD1 (6 bases). The CDR3 consists of 18 residues. The germline gives CDR1 KGHSH, CDR2 LQKENI. Deletions cut 0 bases from V and 0 bases from J, with 15 bases between. The chain's CDR3 is CASSPPGRTDRSGNTIYF. CDR3 in DNA: TGTGCCAGCTCACCACCTGGGCGGACAGATCGCTCTGGAAACACCATATATTTT.

The chain combines TRBV5-1 with TRBJ1-4, with 7 bases matching TRBD1. The J segment lost 8 bases and the V segment lost 3 bases, leaving 7 bases of the junction unmatched. Germline CDR1 and CDR2: SGHRS and YFSETQ. The CDR3 is 14 residues long. DNA of the CDR3: TGCGCCAGCAGCTCGGGACAGCAATCAGAAAAACTGTTTTTT. Translating it yields CASSSGQQSEKLFF. The full variable domain, in which reference TRBV5-1 and TRBJ1-4 provide the parts outside the CDR3, is KAGVTQTPRYLIKTRGQQVTLSCSPISGHRSVSWYQQTPGQGLQFLFEYFSETQRNKGNFPGRFSGRQFSNSRSEMNVSTLELGDSALYLCASSSGQQSEKLFFGSGTQLSVL.

The V call is TRBV29-1, the J call TRBJ2-1; possible D gene TRBD2, 6 bases. The germline CDR1 and CDR2 sequences are SQVTM and ANQGSEA. There are 14 residues in the CDR3. Trimming removed 5 bases at V and 1 base at J, with 12 bases between. The CDR3 region has the DNA TGCAGCGTTTTCTCGGCGGGGTCCTACAATGAGCAGTTCTTC. It specifies CSVFSAGSYNEQFF.

This clone was seen a few times. The genes are TRBV6-6 and TRBJ2-1; tentatively, D is TRBD2 (6 bases). Germline CDR1 is MNHNY and CDR2 is SVGAGI (reference sequence). V was clipped by 5 bases and J by 9 bases, with 17 bases between them. This CDR3 spans 14 amino acids. The CDR3 loop reads CASSAHASEVEQFF. In nucleotides, the CDR3 is TGTGCCAGCAGTGCCCACGCTAGCGAAGTTGAGCAGTTCTTC.

This chain links TRBV6-6 with TRBJ1-1; D remains ambiguous. The germline V gene encodes CDR1 MNHNY and CDR2 SVGAGI (reference sequence). CDR3 length equals 12 residues. Trimming left V 7 bases short and J 8 bases short, with 14 bases between. DNA of the CDR3: TGTGCCAGCACTCCAGGCCACAACGAAGCTTTCTTT. It is translated as CASTPGHNEAFF.

This chain connects TRBV4-1 to TRBJ2-1, with 10 bases identical to TRBD2. The trim removed 0 bases at V and 0 bases at J, leaving 2 bases unmatched. Germline CDR1 and CDR2: MGHRA and YSYEKL. CDR3 size: 17 residues. The chain's CDR3 is CASSQESSGSSYNEQFF. As DNA, the CDR3 is TGCGCCAGCAGCCAAGAATCTAGCGGGAGCTCCTACAATGAGCAGTTCTTC.

The rearrangement joins TRBV6-5 to TRBJ2-7; possible D gene TRBD2, 6 bases. Germline lookup yields CDR1 MNHEY and CDR2 SVGAGI. Trimming stripped 6 bases from V and 3 bases from J, with 15 bases between. The length of the CDR3 is 14 residues. The CDR3, as DNA: TGTGCCAGCAGGGGCGGGACTTCAGTCTACGAGCAGTACTTC. Its translation: CASRGGTSVYEQYF.

The chain carries TRBV5-4 and TRBJ2-1; 10 nucleotides agree with TRBD2. Germline V gene sequence: CDR1 SGHNT, CDR2 YYREEE (reference sequence). Trimming removed 5 bases from V and 1 base from J; junction bases left unmatched: 3. This CDR3 has 15 residues. The CDR3 region is CASRPGLASYNEQFF. As DNA, the CDR3 is TGTGCCAGCAGGCCGGGACTAGCGTCCTACAATGAGCAGTTCTTC.

V usage is TRBV3-1 (or the pseudogene TRBV3-2) and J usage is TRBJ1-3, with no clear D. This CDR3 has 19 amino acids. V was clipped by 0 bases and J by 3 bases, with 21 bases between them. In germline, CDR1 is LGHDT, CDR2 YNNKEL (reference sequence). CDR3: CASSQDSGRLGGSGNTIYF. As DNA, the CDR3 is TGTGCCAGCAGCCAAGATTCTGGTAGGCTGGGAGGGAGTGGAAACACCATATATTTT.

The gene calls are TRBV7-2 and TRBJ1-1; D remains unclear. From germline, CDR1 is SGHTA and CDR2 FQGNSA. The V and J ends lost 1 base and 2 bases respectively, with 11 bases between them. The length of the CDR3 is 15 residues. In DNA, the CDR3 is TGTGCCAGCAGCTTAGTCCACGGTACTAACACTGAAGCTTTCTTT. It specifies CASSLVHGTNTEAFF.